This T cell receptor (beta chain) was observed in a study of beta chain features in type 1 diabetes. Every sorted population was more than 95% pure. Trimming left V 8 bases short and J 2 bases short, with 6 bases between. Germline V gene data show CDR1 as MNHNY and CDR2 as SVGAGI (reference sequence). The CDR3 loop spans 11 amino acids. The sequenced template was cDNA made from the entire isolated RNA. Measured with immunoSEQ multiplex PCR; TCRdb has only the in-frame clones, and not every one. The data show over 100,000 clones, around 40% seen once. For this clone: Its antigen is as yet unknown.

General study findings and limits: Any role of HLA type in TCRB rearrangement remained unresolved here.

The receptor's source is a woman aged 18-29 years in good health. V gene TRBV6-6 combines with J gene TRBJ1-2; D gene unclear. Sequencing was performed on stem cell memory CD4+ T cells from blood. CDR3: CASVQNYGYTF. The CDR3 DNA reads TGTGCCAGCGTTCAAAACTATGGCTACACCTTC.